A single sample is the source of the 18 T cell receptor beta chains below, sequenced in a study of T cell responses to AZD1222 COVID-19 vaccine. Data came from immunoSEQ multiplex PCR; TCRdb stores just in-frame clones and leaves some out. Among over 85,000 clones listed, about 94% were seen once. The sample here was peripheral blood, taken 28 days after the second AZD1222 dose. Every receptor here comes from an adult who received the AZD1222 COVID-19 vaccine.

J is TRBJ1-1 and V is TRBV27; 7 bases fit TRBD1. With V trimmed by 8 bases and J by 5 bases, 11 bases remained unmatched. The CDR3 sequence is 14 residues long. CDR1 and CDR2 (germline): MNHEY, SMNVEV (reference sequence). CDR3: CASFRQGERTEAFF. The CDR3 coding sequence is TGTGCCAGCTTCCGGCAGGGGGAGAGGACTGAAGCTTTCTTT.

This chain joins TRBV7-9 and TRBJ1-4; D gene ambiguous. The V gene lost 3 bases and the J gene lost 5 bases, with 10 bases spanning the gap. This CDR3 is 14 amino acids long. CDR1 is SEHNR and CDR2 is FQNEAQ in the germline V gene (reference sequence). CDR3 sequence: CASSFGPGNEKLFF. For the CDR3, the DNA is TGTGCCAGCAGCTTTGGACCCGGCAATGAAAAACTGTTTTTT.

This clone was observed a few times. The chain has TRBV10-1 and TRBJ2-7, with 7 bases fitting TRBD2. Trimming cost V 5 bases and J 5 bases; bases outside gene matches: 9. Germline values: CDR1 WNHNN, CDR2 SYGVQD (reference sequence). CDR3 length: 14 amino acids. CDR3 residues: CASSNMAGADEQYF. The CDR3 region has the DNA TGCGCCAGCAGTAATATGGCGGGAGCTGACGAGCAGTACTTC.

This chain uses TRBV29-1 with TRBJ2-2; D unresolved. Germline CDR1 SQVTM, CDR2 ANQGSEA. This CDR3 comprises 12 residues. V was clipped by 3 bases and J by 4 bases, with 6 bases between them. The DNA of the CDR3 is TGCAGCGTTGAGCTCCTCACCGGGGAGCTGTTTTTT. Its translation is CSVELLTGELFF.

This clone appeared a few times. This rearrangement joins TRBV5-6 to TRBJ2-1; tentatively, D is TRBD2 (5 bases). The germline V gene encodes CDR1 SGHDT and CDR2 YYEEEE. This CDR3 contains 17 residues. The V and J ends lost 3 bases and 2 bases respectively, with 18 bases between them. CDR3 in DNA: TGTGCCAGCAGCTATTCACCCGGAGGTAATGCCTACAATGAGCAGTTCTTC. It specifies CASSYSPGGNAYNEQFF.

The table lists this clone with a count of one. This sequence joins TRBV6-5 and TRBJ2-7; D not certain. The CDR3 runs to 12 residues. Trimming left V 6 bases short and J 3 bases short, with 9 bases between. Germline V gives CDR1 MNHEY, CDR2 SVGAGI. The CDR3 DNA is TGTGCCAGCAGGTTCCCGATCTACGAGCAGTACTTC. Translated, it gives CASRFPIYEQYF.

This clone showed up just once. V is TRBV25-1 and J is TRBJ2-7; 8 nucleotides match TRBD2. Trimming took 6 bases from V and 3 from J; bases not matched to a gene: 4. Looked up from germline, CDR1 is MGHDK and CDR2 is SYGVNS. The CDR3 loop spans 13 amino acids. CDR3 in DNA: TGTGCCAGCAGGGAGGGACTAGTCTACGAGCAGTACTTC. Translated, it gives CASREGLVYEQYF.

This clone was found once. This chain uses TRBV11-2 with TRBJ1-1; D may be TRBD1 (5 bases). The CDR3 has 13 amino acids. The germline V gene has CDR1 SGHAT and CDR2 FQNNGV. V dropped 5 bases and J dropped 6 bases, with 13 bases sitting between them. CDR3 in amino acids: CASSQGLIPEAFF. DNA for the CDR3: TGTGCCAGCAGCCAGGGCCTTATCCCTGAAGCTTTCTTT.

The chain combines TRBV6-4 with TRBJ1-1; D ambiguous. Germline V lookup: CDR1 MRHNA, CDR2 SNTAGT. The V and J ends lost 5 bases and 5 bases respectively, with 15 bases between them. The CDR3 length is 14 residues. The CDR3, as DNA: TGTGCCAGCAGTCTCCACAGCGGATTGACTGAAGCTTTCTTT. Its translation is CASSLHSGLTEAFF.

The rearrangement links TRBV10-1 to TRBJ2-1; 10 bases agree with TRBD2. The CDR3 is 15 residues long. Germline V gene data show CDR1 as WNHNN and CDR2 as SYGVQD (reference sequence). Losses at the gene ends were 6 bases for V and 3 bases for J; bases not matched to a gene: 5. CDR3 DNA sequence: TGCGCCAGCAGCGATAGCGGGGGGAACTACAATGAGCAGTTCTTC. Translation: CASSDSGGNYNEQFF.

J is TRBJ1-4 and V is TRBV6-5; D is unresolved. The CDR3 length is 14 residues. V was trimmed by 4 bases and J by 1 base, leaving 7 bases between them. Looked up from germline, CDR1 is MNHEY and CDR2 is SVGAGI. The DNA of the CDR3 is TGTGCCAGCAGTTCTACGAAAACTAATGAAAAACTGTTTTTT. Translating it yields CASSSTKTNEKLFF.

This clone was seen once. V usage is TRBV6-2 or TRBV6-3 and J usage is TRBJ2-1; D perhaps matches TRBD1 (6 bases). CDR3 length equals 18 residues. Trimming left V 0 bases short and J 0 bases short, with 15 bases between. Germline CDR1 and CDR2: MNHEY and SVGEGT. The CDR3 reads CASSYSRWGRNSYNEQFF. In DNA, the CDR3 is TGTGCCAGCAGTTACTCGAGGTGGGGGCGAAACTCCTACAATGAGCAGTTCTTC.

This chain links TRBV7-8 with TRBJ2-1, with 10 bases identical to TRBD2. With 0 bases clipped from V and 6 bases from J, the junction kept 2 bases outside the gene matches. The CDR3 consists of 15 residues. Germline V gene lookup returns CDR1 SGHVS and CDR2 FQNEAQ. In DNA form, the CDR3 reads TGTGCCAGCAGCTTAGCGGGACTAGCGACCAATGAGCAGTTCTTC. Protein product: CASSLAGLATNEQFF.

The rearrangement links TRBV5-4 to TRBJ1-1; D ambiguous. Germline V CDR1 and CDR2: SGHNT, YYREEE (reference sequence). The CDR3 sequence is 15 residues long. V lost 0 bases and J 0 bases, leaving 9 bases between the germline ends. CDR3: CASSLAGNLNTEAFF. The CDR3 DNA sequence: TGTGCCAGCAGCTTGGCGGGGAACCTGAACACTGAAGCTTTCTTT.

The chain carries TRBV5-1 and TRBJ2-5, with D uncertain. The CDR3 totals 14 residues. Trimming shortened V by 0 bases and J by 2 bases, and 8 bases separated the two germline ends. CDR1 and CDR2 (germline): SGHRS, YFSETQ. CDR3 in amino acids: CASSLVADQETQYF. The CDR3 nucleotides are TGCGCCAGCAGCTTGGTGGCAGATCAAGAGACCCAGTACTTC. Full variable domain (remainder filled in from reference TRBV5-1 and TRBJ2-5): KAGVTQTPRYLIKTRGQQVTLSCSPISGHRSVSWYQQTPGQGLQFLFEYFSETQRNKGNFPGRFSGRQFSNSRSEMNVSTLELGDSALYLCASSLVADQETQYFGPGTRLLVL.

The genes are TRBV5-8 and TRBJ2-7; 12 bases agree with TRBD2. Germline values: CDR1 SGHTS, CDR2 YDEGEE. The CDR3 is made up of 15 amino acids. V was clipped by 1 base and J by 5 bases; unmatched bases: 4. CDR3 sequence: CASSLRLAGAHEQYF. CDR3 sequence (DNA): TGTGCCAGCAGCTTGCGACTAGCGGGAGCCCACGAGCAGTACTTC. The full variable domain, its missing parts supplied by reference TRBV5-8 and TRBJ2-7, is EAGVTQSPTHLIKTRGQQATLRCSPISGHTSVYWYQQALGLGLQFLLWYDEGEERNRGNFPPRFSGRQFPNYSSELNVNALELEDSALYLCASSLRLAGAHEQYFGPGTRLTVT.

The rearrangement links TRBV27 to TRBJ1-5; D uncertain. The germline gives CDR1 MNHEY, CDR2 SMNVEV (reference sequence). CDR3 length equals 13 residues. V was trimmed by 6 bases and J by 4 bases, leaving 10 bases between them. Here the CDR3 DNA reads TGTGCCAGCAGCGACCGCAGGAATCAGCCCCAGCATTTT. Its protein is CASSDRRNQPQHF.

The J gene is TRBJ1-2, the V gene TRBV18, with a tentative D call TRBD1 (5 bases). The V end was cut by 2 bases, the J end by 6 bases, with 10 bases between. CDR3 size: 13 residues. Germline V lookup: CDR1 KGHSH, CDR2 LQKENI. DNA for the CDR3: TGTGCCAGCTCACCAAGCAGGGAAAATGGCTACACCTTC. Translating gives CASSPSRENGYTF.